This TCR beta chain originates from a study of breast tumors, draining lymph nodes, adjacent tissues. The lymph nodes were axillary draining lymph nodes from breast cancer patients. TCRdb reprocessed the multiplex PCR reads via MiXCR and lists one record per CDR3 protein. The repertoire holds approximately 280,000 distinct CDR3 sequences, about 33% seen once, with roughly 1.1% in the top ten. Study-level findings and limits: Tumor repertoires ranked between lymph nodes and nontumor tissue in diversity, with V and J gene preferences. Tumor and nontumor repertoires were significantly more similar in luminal-like than in basal-like breast cancer. The lymph node origin of tumor T cells was framed as consistent with a hypothesis, not demonstrated.

This clonotype has a count of ten or more. What it binds is not known. The CDR3 has 15 residues. The germline CDR1 and CDR2 sequences are SGHVS and FQNEAQ. Trimming cost V 5 bases and J 3 bases, with 16 bases left between them. V gene TRBV7-8 combines with J gene TRBJ1-2, with a weak D call TRBD1 (6 bases). This sequence originates from a female donor with breast cancer. Some clones in this sample may be carry-over from other donors' samples. Sequences were obtained from axillary lymph node tissue. The CDR3 sequence is CASSRRQDRDYGYTF. As DNA, the CDR3 is TGTGCCAGCAGCCGGAGACAGGATCGGGACTATGGCTACACCTTC.